Listed below are T cell receptor beta chains from one sample, sequenced in a study of blood T cell repertoires in COVID-19. Assay: immunoSEQ multiplex PCR; the TCRdb copy retains only in-frame clones and omits some. The repertoire includes approximately 90,000 clones, approximately 81% of them detected once, and roughly 23% sits in the top ten. The sequencing sample was made of peripheral blood. Receptors were obtained from a man older than 75 with active or convalescent COVID-19. The CDR3 runs from the conserved cysteine through the conserved F or W. Each record gives: V gene, D gene, clone size, J gene, CDR3 protein, CDR3 DNA. D genes are given only for firm matches. Clone size is stated in some rows and not others, as once, few, many or a class when expanded.

TRBV18,TRBD1,-,TRBJ1-1,CASSPLGDSSEAFF,TGTGCCAGCTCACCATTGGGGGACAGCTCCGAAGCTTTCTTT
TRBV2,-,few,TRBJ1-6,CASGTENSPLHF,TGTGCCAGCGGGACTGAGAATTCACCCCTCCACTTT
TRBV23-1,-,-,TRBJ1-4,CASSSQGSPATNEKLFF,TGCGCCAGCAGTAGCCAGGGTTCTCCTGCAACTAATGAAAAACTGTTTTTT
TRBV6-5,-,-,TRBJ2-5,CASRLYSDQETQYF,TGTGCCAGCCGTCTTTATAGTGACCAAGAGACCCAGTACTTC
TRBV19,-,-,TRBJ1-1,CASSGGMMEAFF,TGTGCCAGTAGCGGGGGAATGATGGAAGCTTTCTTT
TRBV27,-,few,TRBJ2-7,CASLGGLPYEQYF,TGTGCCAGCCTAGGAGGACTTCCCTACGAGCAGTACTTC
TRBV2,-,-,TRBJ1-3,CASSELSRGNTIYF,TGTGCCAGCAGCGAGCTGTCTCGAGGAAACACCATATATTTT
TRBV5-1,TRBD1,-,TRBJ1-3,CASSLRTGGGDTIYF,TGCGCCAGCAGCCTACGGACAGGGGGCGGGGACACCATATATTTT
TRBV5-1,TRBD1,-,TRBJ1-2,CASSVAGTAKPYTF,TGCGCCAGCAGCGTCGCCGGGACAGCTAAGCCCTACACCTTC
TRBV10-3,-,-,TRBJ1-1,CAISTGMNTEAFF,TGTGCCATCAGTACGGGGATGAACACTGAAGCTTTCTTT
TRBV18,TRBD1,-,TRBJ2-5,CASSPQPPGQLLQETQYF,TGTGCCAGCTCCCCTCAACCACCGGGACAGCTCCTTCAAGAGACCCAGTACTTC
TRBV7-8,-,many,TRBJ2-7,CASSLYQGPSYEQYF,TGTGCCAGCAGCCTTTATCAGGGGCCCTCCTACGAGCAGTACTTC
TRBV19,-,few,TRBJ1-1,CASSIGRGQMNTEAFF,TGTGCCAGTAGTATAGGTCGCGGGCAAATGAACACTGAAGCTTTCTTT
TRBV28,TRBD1,-,TRBJ1-2,CASSFNRGGYGYTF,TGTGCCAGCAGTTTTAACAGGGGCGGCTATGGCTACACCTTC
TRBV12-2,-,-,TRBJ1-6,CASRLRFVNSPLHF,TGTGCAAGTCGCTTACGGTTTGTGAATTCACCCCTCCACTTT
TRBV5-4,TRBD1,-,TRBJ2-2,CASSFWTGEEGGELFF,TGTGCCAGCAGCTTCTGGACAGGGGAGGAAGGCGGGGAGCTGTTTTTT
TRBV4-1,TRBD2,-,TRBJ2-5,CASSQGVSGGQETQYF,TGCGCCAGCAGCCAAGGGGTTAGCGGGGGGCAAGAGACCCAGTACTTC
TRBV5-1,-,-,TRBJ2-7,CASSLRSPSSYEQYF,TGCGCCAGCAGTCTGAGGTCACCGAGCTCCTACGAGCAGTACTTC
TRBV3-1/TRBV3-2,-,-,TRBJ2-6,CASSQQATSGANVLTF,TGTGCCAGCAGCCAACAGGCGACCTCTGGGGCCAACGTCCTGACTTTC
TRBV20-1,TRBD1,few,TRBJ1-2,CSASPAGGHGYTF,TGCAGTGCTAGTCCCGCAGGGGGCCATGGCTACACCTTC
TRBV4-3,-,-,TRBJ1-1,CASGYRSNTEAFF,TGCGCCAGCGGGTACAGGTCGAACACTGAAGCTTTCTTT
TRBV28,-,-,TRBJ1-4,CASSLAGVDEKLFF,TGTGCCAGCAGTTTAGCAGGGGTGGATGAAAAACTGTTTTTT
TRBV6-6,-,-,TRBJ1-2,CASSYLRGVSGGYTF,TGTGCCAGCAGTTACTTGCGGGGGGTTTCTGGTGGCTACACCTTC
TRBV15,-,-,TRBJ1-3,CATSAGYGNTIYF,TGTGCCACAAGCGCAGGGTATGGAAACACCATATATTTT
TRBV11-2,-,-,TRBJ2-3,CASSGQGHNTQYF,TGTGCCAGCAGCGGGCAGGGACATAATACGCAGTATTTT
TRBV28,TRBD1,-,TRBJ1-6,CASTQHRGGNSPLHF,TGTGCCAGCACCCAACACAGGGGTGGAAATTCACCCCTCCACTTT
TRBV9,TRBD2,many,TRBJ2-7,CASSVDASGYSYEQYF,TGTGCCAGCAGCGTAGACGCTAGCGGGTACTCCTACGAGCAGTACTTC